This T cell receptor beta chain was recovered during a study of T cells in Graves' hyperthyroidism and ophthalmopathy. The study's findings and limits: By a 13 V-J model, ophthalmopathy was set apart from stable hyperthyroidism.

The CDR3 covers 16 residues. The trim removed 4 bases at V and 7 bases at J, leaving 13 bases unmatched. RNA transcripts were the template for amplifying TCR beta CDR3 regions. First-round RT-PCR with HTBI primers amplified the TCR CDR3 region. TCRdb re-called the multiplex PCR reads with MiXCR, one entry per CDR3 protein. The sample includes under 250,000 distinct CDR3 sequences, approximately 23% of them seen just once. For ophthalmopathy patients, the Clinical Activity Score was at least 3 and the NOSPECS grade at least 4; duration was under 3 months. Any patient presenting with uncontrolled infection, other autoimmune disease, pregnancy or lactation was left out. Diagnoses used clinical symptoms, serum thyroxine and TRAb, thyroid ultrasound and orbital computed tomography. Comments on this clonotype: The target antigen is unknown.

V and J are TRBV12-3 or TRBV12-4 and TRBJ1-2, with 9 bases matching TRBD1. The sample was blood. This receptor was identified in a woman in her thirties or forties with Graves' ophthalmopathy. CDR3 nucleotides: TGTGCCAGCAGTTATAGGACAGGGGTTAACTATGTTGGCTACACCTTC. This translates into CASSYRTGVNYVGYTF.